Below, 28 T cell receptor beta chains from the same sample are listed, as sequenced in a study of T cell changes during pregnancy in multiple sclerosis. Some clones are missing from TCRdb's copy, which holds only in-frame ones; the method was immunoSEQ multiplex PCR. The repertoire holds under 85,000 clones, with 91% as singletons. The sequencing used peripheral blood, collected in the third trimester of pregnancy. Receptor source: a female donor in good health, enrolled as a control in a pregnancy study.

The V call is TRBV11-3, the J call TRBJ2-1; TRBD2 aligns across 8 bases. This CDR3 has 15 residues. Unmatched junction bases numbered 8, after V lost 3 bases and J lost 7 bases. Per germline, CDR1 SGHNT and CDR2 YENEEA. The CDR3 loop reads CASSFRTGRDNEQFF. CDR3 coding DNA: TGTGCCAGCAGCTTTCGAACCGGGAGGGATAATGAGCAGTTCTTC.

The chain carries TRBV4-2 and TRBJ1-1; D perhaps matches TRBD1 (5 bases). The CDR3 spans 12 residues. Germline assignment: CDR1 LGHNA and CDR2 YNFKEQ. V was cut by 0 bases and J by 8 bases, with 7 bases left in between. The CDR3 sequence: CASSQEDKEAFF. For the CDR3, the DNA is TGTGCCAGCAGCCAAGAGGACAAAGAAGCTTTCTTT.

The CDR3 protein is CASSRHPGISGNTIYF. CDR3 DNA sequence: TGCGCCAGCAGCCGACACCCGGGGATCTCTGGAAACACCATATATTTT. The chain joins TRBV4-3 to TRBJ1-3, with D hard to call. Trimming took off 4 bases at V and 0 bases at J, with 13 bases between the two ends. Germline CDR1 is LGHNA and CDR2 is YSLEER. The CDR3 length is 16 residues.

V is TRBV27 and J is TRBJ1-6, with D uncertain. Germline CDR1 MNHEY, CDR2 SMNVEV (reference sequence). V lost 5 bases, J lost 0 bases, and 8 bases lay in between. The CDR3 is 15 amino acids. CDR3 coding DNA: TGTGCCAGCAGTCCACCGAGCTCCTATAATTCACCCCTCCACTTT. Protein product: CASSPPSSYNSPLHF.

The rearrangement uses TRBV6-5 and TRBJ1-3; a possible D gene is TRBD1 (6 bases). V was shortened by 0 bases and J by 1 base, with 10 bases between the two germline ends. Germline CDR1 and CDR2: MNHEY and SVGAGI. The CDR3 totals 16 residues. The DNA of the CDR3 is TGTGCCAGCAGTTACTCGGGGACACAATCTGGAAACACCATATATTTT. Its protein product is CASSYSGTQSGNTIYF.

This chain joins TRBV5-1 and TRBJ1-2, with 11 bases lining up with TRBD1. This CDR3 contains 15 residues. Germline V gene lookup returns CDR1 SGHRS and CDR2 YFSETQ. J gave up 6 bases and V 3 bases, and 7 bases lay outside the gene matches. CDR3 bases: TGCGCCAGCAGCTCCTTCGGACAGGGGGCGGATGGCTACACCTTC. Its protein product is CASSSFGQGADGYTF.

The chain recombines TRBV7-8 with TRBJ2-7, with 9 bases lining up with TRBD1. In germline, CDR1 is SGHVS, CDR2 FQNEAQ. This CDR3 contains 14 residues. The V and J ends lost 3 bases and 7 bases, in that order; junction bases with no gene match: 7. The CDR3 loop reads CASSLGQGGWEQYF. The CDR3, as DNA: TGTGCCAGCAGCTTGGGACAGGGTGGGTGGGAGCAGTACTTC.

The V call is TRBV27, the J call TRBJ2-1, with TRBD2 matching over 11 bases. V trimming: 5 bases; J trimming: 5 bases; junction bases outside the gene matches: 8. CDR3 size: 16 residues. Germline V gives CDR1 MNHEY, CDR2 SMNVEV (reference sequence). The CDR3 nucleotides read TGTGCCAGCAGTGTTACCGGGACTAGCGGCAACAATGAGCAGTTCTTC. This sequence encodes CASSVTGTSGNNEQFF.

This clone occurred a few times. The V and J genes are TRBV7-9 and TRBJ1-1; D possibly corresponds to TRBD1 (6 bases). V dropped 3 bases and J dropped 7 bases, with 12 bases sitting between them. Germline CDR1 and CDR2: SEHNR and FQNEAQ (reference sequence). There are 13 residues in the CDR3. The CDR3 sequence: CASSFPGDGEAFF. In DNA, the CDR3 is TGTGCCAGCAGCTTCCCAGGGGACGGTGAAGCTTTCTTT.

CDR3 sequence (DNA): TGTGCCAGCAGTGATCAGACAGGGGATGATTCACCCCTCCACTTT. Translation gives CASSDQTGDDSPLHF. The chain employs TRBV2 and TRBJ1-6; TRBD1 matches 8 bases. Germline CDR1 reads SNHLY; CDR2 reads FYNNEI. The CDR3 is 15 amino acids. The ends lost 3 bases at V and 8 bases at J; junction bases unmatched: 6.

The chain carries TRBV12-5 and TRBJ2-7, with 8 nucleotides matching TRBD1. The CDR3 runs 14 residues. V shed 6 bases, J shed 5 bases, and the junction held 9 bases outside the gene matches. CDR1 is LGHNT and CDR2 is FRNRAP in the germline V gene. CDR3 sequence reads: CASGRGTGGDEQYF. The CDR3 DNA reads TGTGCTAGTGGCCGAGGGACAGGTGGCGACGAGCAGTACTTC.

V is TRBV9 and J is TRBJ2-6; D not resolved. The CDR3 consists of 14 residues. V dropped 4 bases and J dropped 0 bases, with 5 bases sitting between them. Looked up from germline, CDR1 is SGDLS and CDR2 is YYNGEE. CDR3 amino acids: CASSPSSGANVLTF. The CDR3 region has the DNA TGTGCCAGCAGCCCTAGCTCTGGGGCCAACGTCCTGACTTTC.

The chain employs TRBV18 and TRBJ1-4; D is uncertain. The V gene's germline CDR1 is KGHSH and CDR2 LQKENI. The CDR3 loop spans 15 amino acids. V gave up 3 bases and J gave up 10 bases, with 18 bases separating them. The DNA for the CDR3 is TGTGCCAGCTCACCCGGAGCGACTAATGTAGTAAAACTGTTTTTT. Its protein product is CASSPGATNVVKLFF.

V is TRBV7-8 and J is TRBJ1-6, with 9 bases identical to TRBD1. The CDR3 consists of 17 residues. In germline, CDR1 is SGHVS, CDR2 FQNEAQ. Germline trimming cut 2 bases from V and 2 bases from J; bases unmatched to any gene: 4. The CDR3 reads CASSLRTGVAYNSPLHF. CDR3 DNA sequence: TGTGCCAGCAGCTTAAGGACAGGGGTGGCCTATAATTCACCCCTCCACTTT.

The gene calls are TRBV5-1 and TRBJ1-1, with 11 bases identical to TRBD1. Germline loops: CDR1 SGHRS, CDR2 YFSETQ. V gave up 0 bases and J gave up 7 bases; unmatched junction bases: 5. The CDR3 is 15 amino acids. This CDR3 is CASSLVGQGAGEAFF. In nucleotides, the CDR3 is TGCGCCAGCAGCTTGGTAGGACAGGGGGCGGGTGAAGCTTTCTTT.

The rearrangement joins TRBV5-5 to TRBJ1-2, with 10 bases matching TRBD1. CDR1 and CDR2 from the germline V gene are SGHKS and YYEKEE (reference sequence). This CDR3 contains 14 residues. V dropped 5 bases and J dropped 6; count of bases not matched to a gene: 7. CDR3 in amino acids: CASSRTGGDNGYTF. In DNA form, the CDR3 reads TGTGCCAGCAGTCGGACAGGGGGAGACAATGGCTACACCTTC.

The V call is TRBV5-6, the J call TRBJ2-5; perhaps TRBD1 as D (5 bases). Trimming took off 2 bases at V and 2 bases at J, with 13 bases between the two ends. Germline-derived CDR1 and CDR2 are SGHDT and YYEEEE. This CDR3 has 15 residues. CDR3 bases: TGTGCCAGCAGCTTTGCTACAGGTCATCAAGAGACCCAGTACTTC. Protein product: CASSFATGHQETQYF.

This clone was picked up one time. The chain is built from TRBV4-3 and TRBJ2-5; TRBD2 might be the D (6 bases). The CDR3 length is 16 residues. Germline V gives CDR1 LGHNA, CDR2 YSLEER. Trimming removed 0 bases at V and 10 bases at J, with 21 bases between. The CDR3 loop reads CASSQDLSPGLRVQYF. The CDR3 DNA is TGCGCCAGCAGCCAAGACCTCTCACCGGGACTTCGGGTCCAGTACTTC.

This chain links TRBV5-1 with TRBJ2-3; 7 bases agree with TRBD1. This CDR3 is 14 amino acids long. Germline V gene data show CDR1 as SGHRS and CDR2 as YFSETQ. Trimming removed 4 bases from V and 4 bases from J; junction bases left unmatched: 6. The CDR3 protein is CASSLTTGADTQYF. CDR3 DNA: TGCGCCAGCAGCCTTACCACAGGGGCAGATACGCAGTATTTT.

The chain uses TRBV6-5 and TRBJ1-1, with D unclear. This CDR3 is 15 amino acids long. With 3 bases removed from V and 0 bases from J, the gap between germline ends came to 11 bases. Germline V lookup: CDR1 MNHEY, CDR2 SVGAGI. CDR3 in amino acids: CASSYTWALNTEAFF. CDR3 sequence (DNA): TGTGCCAGCAGTTATACTTGGGCACTGAACACTGAAGCTTTCTTT.

CDR3 DNA: TGTGCCACCAGCAGAGCGACAGGGGTCCCAGAGACCCAGTACTTC. Amino acids: CATSRATGVPETQYF. The gene calls are TRBV15 and TRBJ2-5; 8 bases match TRBD1. The CDR3 consists of 15 residues. The germline gives CDR1 LNHNV, CDR2 YYDKDF (reference sequence). V was clipped by 1 base and J by 4 bases; unmatched bases: 5.

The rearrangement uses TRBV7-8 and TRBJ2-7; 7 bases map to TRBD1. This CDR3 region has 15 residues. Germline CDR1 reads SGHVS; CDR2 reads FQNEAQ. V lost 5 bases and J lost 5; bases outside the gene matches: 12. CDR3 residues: CASSPRRDRVDEQYF. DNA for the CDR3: TGTGCCAGCAGCCCCAGGCGAGACAGGGTGGACGAGCAGTACTTC.

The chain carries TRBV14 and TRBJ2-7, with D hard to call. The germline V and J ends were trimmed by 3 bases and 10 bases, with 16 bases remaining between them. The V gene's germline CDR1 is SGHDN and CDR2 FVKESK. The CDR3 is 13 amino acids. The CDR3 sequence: CASSHGPAIEQYF. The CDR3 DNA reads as TGTGCCAGCAGCCATGGGCCAGCTATCGAACAGTACTTC.

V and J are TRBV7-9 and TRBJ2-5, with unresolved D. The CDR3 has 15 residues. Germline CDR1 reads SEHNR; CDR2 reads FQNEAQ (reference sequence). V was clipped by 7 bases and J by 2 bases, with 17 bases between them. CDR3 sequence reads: CASTSPVNSQETQYF. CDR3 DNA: TGTGCCAGCACCTCCCCGGTAAACAGTCAAGAGACCCAGTACTTC. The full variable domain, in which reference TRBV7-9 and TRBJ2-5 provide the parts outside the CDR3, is DTGVSQNPRHKITKRGQNVTFRCDPISEHNRLYWYRQTLGQGPEFLTYFQNEAQLEKSRLLSDRFSAERPKGSFSTLEIQRTEQGDSAMYLCASTSPVNSQETQYFGPGTRLLVL.

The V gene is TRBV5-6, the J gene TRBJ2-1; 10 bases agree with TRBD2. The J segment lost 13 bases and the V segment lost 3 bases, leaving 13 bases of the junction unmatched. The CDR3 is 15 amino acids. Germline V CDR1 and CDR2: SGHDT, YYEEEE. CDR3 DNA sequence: TGTGCCAGCAGCTCGAGCGGGGGGGTGACCCCGCCTCAGTTCTTC. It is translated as CASSSSGGVTPPQFF.

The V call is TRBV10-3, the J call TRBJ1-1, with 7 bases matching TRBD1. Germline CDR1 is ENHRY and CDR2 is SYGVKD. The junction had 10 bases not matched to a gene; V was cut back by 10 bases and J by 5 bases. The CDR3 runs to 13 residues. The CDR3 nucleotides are TGTGCCACCGGAGACAGGGTGGGGACTGAAGCTTTCTTT. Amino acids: CATGDRVGTEAFF.

The CDR3 DNA is TGTGCCAGCAGTTTCTCAGGGACAGGGGACACTGAAGCTTTCTTT. Its translation: CASSFSGTGDTEAFF. The chain couples TRBV28 to TRBJ1-1; TRBD1 matches 10 bases. The CDR3 consists of 15 residues. CDR1 MDHEN and CDR2 SYDVKM come from the germline V gene. V shed 3 bases and J 3 bases; nucleotides not matched to a gene: 4.

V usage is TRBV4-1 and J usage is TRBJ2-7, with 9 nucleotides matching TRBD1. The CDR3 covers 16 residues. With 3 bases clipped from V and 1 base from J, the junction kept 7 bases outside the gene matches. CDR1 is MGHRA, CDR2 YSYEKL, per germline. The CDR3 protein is CASSQGPGTGSYEQYF. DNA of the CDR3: TGCGCCAGCAGCCAGGGACCCGGGACAGGGTCCTACGAGCAGTACTTC.